The sequence of this TCR beta chain was determined in a study of T cells in Graves' hyperthyroidism and ophthalmopathy. This clonotype occurred many times. Trimming shortened V by 6 bases and J by 4 bases, and 16 bases separated the two germline ends. The CDR3 sequence is 15 residues long. Amplification yielded TCR beta CDR3 regions, with RNA transcripts as the source. Initially, a first-round RT-PCR of the TCR CDR3 employed the HTBI primer set. TCRdb reanalysed the multiplex PCR reads using MiXCR and keeps one entry per CDR3 protein. Here the sample spans about 360,000 distinct CDR3 sequences, about 13% being singletons.

The sequenced sample consisted of blood. The chain links TRBV12-3 or TRBV12-4 to TRBJ2-1, with D perhaps TRBD2 (6 bases). The sequence was obtained from a young man with Graves' hyperthyroidism that later progressed to Graves' ophthalmopathy. The CDR3 here is CASSPRAGSYNEQFF. The CDR3 bases are TGTGCCAGCAGCCCACGGGCGGGATCTTACAATGAGCAGTTCTTC.